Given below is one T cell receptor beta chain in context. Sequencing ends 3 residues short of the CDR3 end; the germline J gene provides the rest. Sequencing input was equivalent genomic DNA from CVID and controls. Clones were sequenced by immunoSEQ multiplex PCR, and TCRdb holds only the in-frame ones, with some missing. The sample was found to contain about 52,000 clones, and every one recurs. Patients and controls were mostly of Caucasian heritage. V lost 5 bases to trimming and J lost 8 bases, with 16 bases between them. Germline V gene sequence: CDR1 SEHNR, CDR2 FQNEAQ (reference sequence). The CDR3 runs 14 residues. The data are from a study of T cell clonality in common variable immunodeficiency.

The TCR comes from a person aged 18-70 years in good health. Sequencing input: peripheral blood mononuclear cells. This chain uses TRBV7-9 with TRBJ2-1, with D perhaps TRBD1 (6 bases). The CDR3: CASSLPPRQDEQFF. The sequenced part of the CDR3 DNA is TGTGCCAGCAGCCTCCCGCCCCGACAGGATGAG.